One sample yielded the 16 T cell receptor beta chains listed below, sequenced in a study of blood T cell repertoires in COVID-19. Some clones are missing from TCRdb's copy, which holds only in-frame ones; the method was immunoSEQ multiplex PCR. The profile shows more than 85,000 clones, roughly 85% of them singletons. Sequencing was done on a sample of peripheral blood. The receptors originated from a man aged 80 or over with acute or convalescent COVID-19.

The genes are TRBV5-1 and TRBJ2-7; possibly TRBD1 for D (6 bases). The CDR3 runs to 14 residues. Per germline, CDR1 SGHRS and CDR2 YFSETQ. V shed 4 bases and J shed 5 bases, with 16 bases lying between them. The CDR3 region has the DNA TGCGCCAGCAGCATAGTGACAGGAGTCGACGAGCAGTACTTC. Protein: CASSIVTGVDEQYF.

J is TRBJ2-7 and V is TRBV5-1; possibly TRBD1 for D (5 bases). Germline loops: CDR1 SGHRS, CDR2 YFSETQ. The CDR3 spans 14 residues. With 1 base removed from V and 0 bases from J, the gap between germline ends came to 8 bases. CDR3 DNA: TGCGCCAGCAGCTTGATCCAGGGCTCCTACGAGCAGTACTTC. Translation: CASSLIQGSYEQYF.

The V call is TRBV27, the J call TRBJ1-1, with D perhaps TRBD1 (5 bases). V was trimmed by 4 bases and J by 4 bases, leaving 13 bases between them. There are 14 residues in the CDR3. CDR1 is MNHEY and CDR2 is SMNVEV in the germline V gene (reference sequence). CDR3 nucleotide sequence: TGTGCCAGCAGTTCCCATGACAGAACCACTGAAGCTTTCTTT. This gives the protein CASSSHDRTTEAFF.

The V call is TRBV3-1 (or the pseudogene TRBV3-2), the J call TRBJ2-7; possibly TRBD1 for D (6 bases). Looked up from germline, CDR1 is LGHDT and CDR2 is YNNKEL (reference sequence). Trimming stripped 1 base from V and 6 bases from J, with 22 bases between. The CDR3 runs to 17 residues. CDR3 DNA sequence: TGTGCCAGCAGCCAAGCCCCCCAGGGACATAGCCGTCGCGAGCAGTACTTC. Residues: CASSQAPQGHSRREQYF.

This clone was recorded once. The CDR3 DNA reads TGTGCCAGCAGCTCGACAGGGCTCGCCCACAATGAGCAGTTCTTC. Its protein is CASSSTGLAHNEQFF. V and J are TRBV7-2 and TRBJ2-1, with TRBD1 identical over 7 bases. CDR3 length: 15 residues. The germline V gene encodes CDR1 SGHTA and CDR2 FQGNSA. V lost 4 bases to trimming and J lost 5 bases; unmatched junction nucleotides: 8.

This clone was found once. V usage is TRBV21-1 and J usage is TRBJ1-1; no check of the table's D call, TRBD1, against the DNA was made. TRBV21-1 is described as a pseudogene. The CDR3 loop spans 17 amino acids. In DNA, the CDR3 is TGTGCCAGCAGCAATTCAGATCAGGGTTTTCCGAACACTGAAGCTTTCTTT. As protein: CASSNSDQGFPNTEAFF.

The sample holds a few counts of this clone. The chain uses TRBV7-9 and TRBJ1-4; D is undetermined. Germline V gives CDR1 SEHNR, CDR2 FQNEAQ (reference sequence). The CDR3 consists of 13 residues. Trimming took 7 bases from V and 2 from J, leaving 8 bases between them. The CDR3 coding sequence is TGTGCCAGCAACGTCGGGACTAATGAAAAACTGTTTTTT. Protein sequence: CASNVGTNEKLFF.

The genes are TRBV7-9 and TRBJ2-5, with 10 bases that match TRBD2. V lost 5 bases and J lost 4; bases outside the gene matches: 16. The germline gives CDR1 SEHNR, CDR2 FQNEAQ (reference sequence). The CDR3 is 18 residues long. The chain's CDR3 is CASSQPSLLAGVGETQYF. The CDR3 bases are TGTGCCAGCAGCCAACCCTCCCTTCTAGCGGGAGTTGGAGAGACCCAGTACTTC.

The chain has TRBV5-1 and TRBJ2-2; 11 nucleotides line up with TRBD1. J gave up 4 bases and V 4 bases, and 6 bases lay outside the gene matches. The length of the CDR3 is 16 residues. Germline V gene data show CDR1 as SGHRS and CDR2 as YFSETQ. CDR3 DNA sequence: TGCGCCAGCAGCCGCGGACAGGGGGCGCGCACCGGGGAGCTGTTTTTT. Translated, it gives CASSRGQGARTGELFF.

V gene TRBV6-2 or TRBV6-3 combines with J gene TRBJ1-2; a possible D gene is TRBD1 (5 bases). V was pared by 1 base and J by 7 bases, with 16 bases between. Germline V lookup: CDR1 MNHEY, CDR2 SVGEGT. The CDR3 is 15 amino acids. CDR3 nucleotide sequence: TGTGCCAGCAGTTACTGGGGAAGGACATCCGGTGGCTACACCTTC. Amino acid sequence: CASSYWGRTSGGYTF.

The V call is TRBV19, the J call TRBJ1-2, with 8 bases aligning to TRBD1. From germline, CDR1 is LNHDA and CDR2 SQIVND (reference sequence). The CDR3 has 12 residues. V was clipped by 3 bases and J by 8 bases; unmatched bases: 2. The CDR3, as DNA: TGTGCCAGTAGTATGGACAGGGCCGGCTACACCTTC. Encoded protein: CASSMDRAGYTF.

The rearrangement links TRBV9 to TRBJ2-3, with no clear D. Germline V gene lookup returns CDR1 SGDLS and CDR2 YYNGEE. The CDR3 sequence is 13 residues long. The V gene lost 4 bases and the J gene lost 3 bases, with 9 bases spanning the gap. The DNA for the CDR3 is TGTGCCAGCAGCACCCTATCAACAGATACGCAGTATTTT. This gives the protein CASSTLSTDTQYF. Based on the CDR3 plus reference TRBV9 and TRBJ2-3, the full variable domain is DSGVTQTPKHLITATGQRVTLRCSPRSGDLSVYWYQQSLDQGLQFLIQYYNGEERAKGNILERFSAQQFPDLHSELNLSSLELGDSALYFCASSTLSTDTQYFGPGTRLTVL.

The V and J genes are TRBV6-4 and TRBJ2-1, with 10 positions matching TRBD2. The ends lost 6 bases at V and 6 bases at J; junction bases unmatched: 11. The CDR3 runs to 16 residues. Germline values: CDR1 MRHNA, CDR2 SNTAGT. The CDR3 DNA reads TGTGCCAGCAGCCATTTCCTAGCGGGAGTGGTCAATGAGCAGTTCTTC. Its translation is CASSHFLAGVVNEQFF.

The V and J genes are TRBV6-5 and TRBJ2-1, with 11 bases aligning to TRBD1. Germline V gene lookup returns CDR1 MNHEY and CDR2 SVGAGI. Germline trimming cut 0 bases from V and 7 bases from J; bases unmatched to any gene: 5. This CDR3 comprises 16 residues. CDR3 loop: CASSYSGQGARNEQFF. CDR3 DNA: TGTGCCAGCAGTTACTCCGGACAGGGGGCGCGGAATGAGCAGTTCTTC.

The chain is built from TRBV21-1 and TRBJ2-5; TRBD1 is taken as the D call from the table, unchecked against the DNA. TRBV21-1 constitutes a pseudogene. This CDR3 spans 15 amino acids. The CDR3 bases are TGTGCCAGCAGCAAATCCAACAGGTACCAAGAGACCCAGTACTTC. Its translation is CASSKSNRYQETQYF.

The genes are TRBV6-2 or TRBV6-3 and TRBJ2-1; TRBD2 aligns across 10 bases. V trimming: 5 bases; J trimming: 7 bases; junction bases outside the gene matches: 11. Per the germline V gene, CDR1 is MNHEY and CDR2 is SVGEGT. The CDR3 contains 16 residues. CDR3 residues: CASSPILLAGRNEQFF. For the CDR3, the DNA is TGTGCCAGCAGTCCCATCCTACTAGCGGGAAGGAATGAGCAGTTCTTC.